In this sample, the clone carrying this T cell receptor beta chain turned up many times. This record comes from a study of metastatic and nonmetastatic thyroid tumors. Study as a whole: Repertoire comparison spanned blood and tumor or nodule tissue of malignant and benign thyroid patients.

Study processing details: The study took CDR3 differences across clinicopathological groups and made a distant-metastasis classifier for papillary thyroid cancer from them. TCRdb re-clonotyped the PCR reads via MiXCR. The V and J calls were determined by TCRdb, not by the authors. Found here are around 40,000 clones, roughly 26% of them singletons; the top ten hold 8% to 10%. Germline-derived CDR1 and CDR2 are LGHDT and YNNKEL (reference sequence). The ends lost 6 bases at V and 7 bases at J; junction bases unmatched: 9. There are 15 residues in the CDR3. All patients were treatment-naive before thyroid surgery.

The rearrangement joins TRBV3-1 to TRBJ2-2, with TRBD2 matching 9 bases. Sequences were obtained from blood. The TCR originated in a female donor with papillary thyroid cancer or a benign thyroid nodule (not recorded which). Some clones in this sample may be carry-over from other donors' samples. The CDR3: CASSPGLALIGELFF. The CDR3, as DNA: TGTGCCAGCAGTCCGGGACTAGCATTGATCGGGGAGCTGTTTTTT.